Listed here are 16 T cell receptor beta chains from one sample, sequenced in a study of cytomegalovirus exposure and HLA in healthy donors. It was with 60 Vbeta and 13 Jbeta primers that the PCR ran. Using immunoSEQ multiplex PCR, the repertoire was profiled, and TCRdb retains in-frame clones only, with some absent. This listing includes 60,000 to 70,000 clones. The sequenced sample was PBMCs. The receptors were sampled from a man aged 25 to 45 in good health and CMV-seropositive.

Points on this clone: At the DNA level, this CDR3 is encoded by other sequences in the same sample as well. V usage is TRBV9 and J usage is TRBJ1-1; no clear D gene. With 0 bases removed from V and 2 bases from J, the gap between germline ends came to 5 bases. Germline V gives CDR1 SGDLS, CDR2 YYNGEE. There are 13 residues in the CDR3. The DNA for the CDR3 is TGTGCCAGCAGCGTAGCGGGAAACACTGAAGCTTTCTTT. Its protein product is CASSVAGNTEAFF.

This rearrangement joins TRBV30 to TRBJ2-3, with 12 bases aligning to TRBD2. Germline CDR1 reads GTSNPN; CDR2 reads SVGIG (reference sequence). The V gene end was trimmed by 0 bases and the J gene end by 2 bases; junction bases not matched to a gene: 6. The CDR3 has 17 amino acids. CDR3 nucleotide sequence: TGTGCCTGGAGTGTATCGCTAGCGGGAGGGATCACAGATACGCAGTATTTT. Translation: CAWSVSLAGGITDTQYF.

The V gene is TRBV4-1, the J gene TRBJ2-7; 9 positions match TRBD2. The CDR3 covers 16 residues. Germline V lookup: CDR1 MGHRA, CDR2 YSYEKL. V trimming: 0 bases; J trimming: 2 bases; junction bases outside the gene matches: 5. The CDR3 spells CASSQDGGRATYEQYF. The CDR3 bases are TGCGCCAGCAGCCAAGATGGCGGGAGGGCCACCTACGAGCAGTACTTC.

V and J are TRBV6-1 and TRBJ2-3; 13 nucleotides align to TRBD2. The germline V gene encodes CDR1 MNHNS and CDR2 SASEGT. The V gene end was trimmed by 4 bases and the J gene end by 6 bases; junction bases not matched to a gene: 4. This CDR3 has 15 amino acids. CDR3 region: CASSVGTSGEDTQYF. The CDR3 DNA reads TGTGCCAGCAGTGTCGGGACTAGCGGGGAGGATACGCAGTATTTT.

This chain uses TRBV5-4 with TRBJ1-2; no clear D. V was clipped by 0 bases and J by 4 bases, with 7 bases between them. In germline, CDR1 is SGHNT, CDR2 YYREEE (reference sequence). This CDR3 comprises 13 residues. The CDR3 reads CASSLDRLYGYTF. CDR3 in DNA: TGTGCCAGCAGCTTGGATCGACTCTATGGCTACACCTTC.

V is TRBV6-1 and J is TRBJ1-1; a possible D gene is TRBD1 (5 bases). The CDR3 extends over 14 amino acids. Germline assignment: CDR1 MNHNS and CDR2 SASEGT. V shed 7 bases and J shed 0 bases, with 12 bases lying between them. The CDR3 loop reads CASIKDKMNTEAFF. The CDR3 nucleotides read TGTGCCAGCATAAAGGACAAAATGAACACTGAAGCTTTCTTT.

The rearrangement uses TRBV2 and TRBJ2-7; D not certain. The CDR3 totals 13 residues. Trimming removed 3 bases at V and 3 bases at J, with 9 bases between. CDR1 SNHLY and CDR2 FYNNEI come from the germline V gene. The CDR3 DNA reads TGTGCCAGCAGTGACATCGTCAGCTACGAGCAGTACTTC. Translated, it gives CASSDIVSYEQYF.

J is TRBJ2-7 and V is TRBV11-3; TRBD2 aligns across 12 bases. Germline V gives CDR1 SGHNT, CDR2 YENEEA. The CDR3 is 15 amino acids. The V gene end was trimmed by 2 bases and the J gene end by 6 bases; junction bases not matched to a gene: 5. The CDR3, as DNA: TGTGCCAGCAGCTTAACCCCTAGCGGGAGGGGCGAGCAGTACTTC. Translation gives CASSLTPSGRGEQYF.

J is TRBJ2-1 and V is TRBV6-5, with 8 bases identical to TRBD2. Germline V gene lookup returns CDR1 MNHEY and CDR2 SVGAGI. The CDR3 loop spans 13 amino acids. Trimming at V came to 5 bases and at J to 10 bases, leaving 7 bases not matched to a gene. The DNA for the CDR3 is TGTGCCAGCAGTCAGACTAGCGTCACAGAGCAGTTCTTC. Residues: CASSQTSVTEQFF.

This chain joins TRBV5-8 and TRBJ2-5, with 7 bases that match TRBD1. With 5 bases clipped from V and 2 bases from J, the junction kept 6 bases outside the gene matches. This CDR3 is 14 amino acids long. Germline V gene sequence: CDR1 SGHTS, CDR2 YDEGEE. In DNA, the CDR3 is TGTGCCAGCAGATTTACGGGACAGCAAGAGACCCAGTACTTC. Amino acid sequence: CASRFTGQQETQYF.

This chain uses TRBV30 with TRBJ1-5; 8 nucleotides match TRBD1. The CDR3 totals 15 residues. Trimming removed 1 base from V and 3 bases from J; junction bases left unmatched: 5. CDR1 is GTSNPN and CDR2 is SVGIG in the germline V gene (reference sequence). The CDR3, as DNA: TGTGCCTGGAGTGCTGGGACAGGACCCAATCAGCCCCAGCATTTT. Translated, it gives CAWSAGTGPNQPQHF.

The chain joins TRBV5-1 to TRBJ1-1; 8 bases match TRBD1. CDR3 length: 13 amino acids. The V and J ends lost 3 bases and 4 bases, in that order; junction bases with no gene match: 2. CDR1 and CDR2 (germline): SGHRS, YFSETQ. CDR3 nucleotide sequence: TGCGCCAGCAGCTGGGGACAGGCCACTGAAGCTTTCTTT. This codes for CASSWGQATEAFF.

CDR3: CATSRTTSGRNNEQFF. The CDR3 DNA reads as TGTGCCACCAGCAGAACCACTAGCGGGAGAAACAATGAGCAGTTCTTC. This rearrangement joins TRBV15 to TRBJ2-1; 11 positions match TRBD2. The CDR3 is 16 amino acids. With V trimmed by 2 bases and J by 5 bases, 5 bases remained unmatched. CDR1 LNHNV and CDR2 YYDKDF come from the germline V gene (reference sequence).

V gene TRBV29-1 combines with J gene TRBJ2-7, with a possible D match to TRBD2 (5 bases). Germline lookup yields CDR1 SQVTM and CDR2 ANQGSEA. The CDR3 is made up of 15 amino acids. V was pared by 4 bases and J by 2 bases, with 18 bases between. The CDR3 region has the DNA TGCAGCGTTGGTGCAGCGGAACTCCCACCCTACGAGCAGTACTTC. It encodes CSVGAAELPPYEQYF.

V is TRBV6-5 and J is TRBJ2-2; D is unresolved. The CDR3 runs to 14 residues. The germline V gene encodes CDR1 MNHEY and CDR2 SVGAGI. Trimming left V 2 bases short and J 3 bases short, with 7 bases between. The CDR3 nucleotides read TGTGCCAGCAGTTACGCGGCTTACACCGGGGAGCTGTTTTTT. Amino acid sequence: CASSYAAYTGELFF.

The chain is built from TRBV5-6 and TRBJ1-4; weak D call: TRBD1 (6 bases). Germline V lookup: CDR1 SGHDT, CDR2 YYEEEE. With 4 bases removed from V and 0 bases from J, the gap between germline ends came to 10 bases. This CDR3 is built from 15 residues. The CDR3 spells CASSGGQATNEKLFF. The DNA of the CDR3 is TGTGCCAGCAGCGGGGGACAAGCAACTAATGAAAAACTGTTTTTT.